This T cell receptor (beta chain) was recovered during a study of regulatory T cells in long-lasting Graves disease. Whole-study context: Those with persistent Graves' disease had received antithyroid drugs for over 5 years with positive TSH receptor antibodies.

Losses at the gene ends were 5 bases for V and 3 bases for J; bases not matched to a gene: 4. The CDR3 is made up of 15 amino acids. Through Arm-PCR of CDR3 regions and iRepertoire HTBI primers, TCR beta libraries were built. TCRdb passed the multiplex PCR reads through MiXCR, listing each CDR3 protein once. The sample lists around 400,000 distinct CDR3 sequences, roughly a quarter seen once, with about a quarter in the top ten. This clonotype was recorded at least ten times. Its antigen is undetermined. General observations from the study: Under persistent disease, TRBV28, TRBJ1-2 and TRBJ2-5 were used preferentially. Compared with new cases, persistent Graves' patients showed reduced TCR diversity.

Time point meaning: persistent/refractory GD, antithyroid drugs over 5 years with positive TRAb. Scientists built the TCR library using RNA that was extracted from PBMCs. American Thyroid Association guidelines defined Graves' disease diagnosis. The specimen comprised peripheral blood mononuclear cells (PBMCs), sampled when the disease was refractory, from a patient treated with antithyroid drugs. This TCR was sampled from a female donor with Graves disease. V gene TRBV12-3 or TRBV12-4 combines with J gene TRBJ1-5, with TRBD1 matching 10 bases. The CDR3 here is CASSKRQGANQPQHF. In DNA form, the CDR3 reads TGTGCCAGCAGTAAAAGACAGGGGGCCAATCAGCCCCAGCATTTT.